The text below deals with one TCR beta chain. The antigen is not known. Following RNA extraction, reverse transcription yielded cDNA that acted as the sequencing template. The repertoire was sequenced with immunoSEQ multiplex PCR; TCRdb's copy has only in-frame clones and lacks some. The sample consists of about 140,000 clones, about 51% of them appearing once. The V end lost 3 bases, the J end lost 8 bases, and 19 bases lay between the germline ends. The germline V gene encodes CDR1 MNHEY and CDR2 SMNVEV (reference sequence). The CDR3 sequence is 15 residues long. This entry belongs to a study of CD8+ T cells in alopecia areata. Whole-study findings and limits: Greater clonality was observed in lesional scalp samples, especially alopecia totalis/universalis, versus normal scalp.

This receptor was taken from a human donor with alopecia areata. Specimen: CD4+ T cells sorted from blood, collected at week 0. This chain uses TRBV27 with TRBJ1-2; tentatively, D is TRBD1 (5 bases). The CDR3 sequence is CASSFRTPRFGGYTF. The CDR3 coding sequence is TGTGCCAGCAGTTTTCGGACACCGAGGTTCGGAGGCTACACCTTC.